The rows below give T cell receptor beta chains drawn from one sample of a study of naive and memory T cell subsets. MiXCR was run by TCRdb on the UMI-ligation and nested PCR reads, yielding one entry per CDR3 protein. The sample lists roughly 150,000 distinct CDR3 sequences; about 20% were seen once. The source material was naive CD8+ T cells from blood. The receptors were sampled from a human donor in good health. Both conserved end residues are part of each CDR3. A D gene is named only where the DNA matches it firmly. Rows may omit the clone size; those that give it use once, few, many or a size class.

DNA,CDR3,D,size,V,J
TGTGCCAGCAGTGAACGCCTGCGGGAGCGCACAGATACGCAGTATTTT,CASSERLRERTDTQYF,TRBD2,-,TRBV2,TRBJ2-3
TGTGCCAGCAGTAAACCGAGGGATGAGCAGTTCTTC,CASSKPRDEQFF,-,-,TRBV7-9,TRBJ2-1
TGTGCCATCAGTCCGACTAGCGGGAGCTCCTACGAGCAGTACTTC,CAISPTSGSSYEQYF,TRBD2,once,TRBV10-3,TRBJ2-7
TGCAGTGCTAGACTTAATAGCAATCAGCCCCAGCATTTT,CSARLNSNQPQHF,-,-,TRBV20-1,TRBJ1-5
TGTGCCAGCAGTCCCTTAGGGGGGGCTAGACCACCCGGGGAGCTGTTTTTT,CASSPLGGARPPGELFF,-,-,TRBV28,TRBJ2-2
TGTGCCAGCAGCTTCAATGAGCAGTTCTTC,CASSFNEQFF,-,many,TRBV7-9,TRBJ2-1
TGTGCCAGCAGCCTCTTGGGACTAGCGGGGGACTACGAGCAGTACTTC,CASSLLGLAGDYEQYF,TRBD2,few,TRBV11-2,TRBJ2-7
TGTGCCAGCAGTGGCCAGGGGATTGATCAGCCCCAGCATTTT,CASSGQGIDQPQHF,-,-,TRBV2,TRBJ1-5
TGTGCCAGCAGTTATTTGGAAGGAGCGGGGGGGGTTGGGAACATTCAGTACTTC,CASSYLEGAGGVGNIQYF,TRBD2,few,TRBV28,TRBJ2-4
TGTGCCAGCAGTCCAAACCCGACAGGGTTTGACACCGGGGAGCTGTTTTTT,CASSPNPTGFDTGELFF,TRBD1,-,TRBV28,TRBJ2-2
TGCAGCGTTGAAGACCCCGTAGCAGCCGGGGGCGTTGAAGCTTTCTTT,CSVEDPVAAGGVEAFF,-,few,TRBV29-1,TRBJ1-1
TGTGCCAGCAGTTTGATGGCGGCCCCTAGCACAGATACGCAGTATTTT,CASSLMAAPSTDTQYF,-,-,TRBV28,TRBJ2-3
TGTGCCAGCAGTTTGTGGAGGCAGGGCTACAATGAGCAGTTCTTC,CASSLWRQGYNEQFF,-,few,TRBV28,TRBJ2-1
TGTGCCAGCAGTGCCAACATAATTCAGTACTTC,CASSANIIQYF,-,-,TRBV12-3/TRBV12-4,TRBJ2-4
TGTGCCAGCATACAGGGTTTTACCGGGGAGCTGTTTTTT,CASIQGFTGELFF,-,-,TRBV6-1,TRBJ2-2
TGCAGTGCTAGGAGAAGGGGTAGCAATCAGCCCCAGCATTTT,CSARRRGSNQPQHF,-,-,TRBV20-1,TRBJ1-5
TGTGCCAGCAGAGCCGGGACAGGGTTTTATGGCTACACCTTC,CASRAGTGFYGYTF,TRBD1,few,TRBV28,TRBJ1-2
TGTGCCACCCCTTTAGCGGGAGGGTACAATGAGCAGTTCTTC,CATPLAGGYNEQFF,TRBD2,few,TRBV2,TRBJ2-1
TGTGCTAGTGGTTTGGTACTAGGTGGAAATGAGCAGTTCTTC,CASGLVLGGNEQFF,-,few,TRBV12-5,TRBJ2-1
TGTGCCAGCAGCTTAGTTAGCGGGGGATCCGATGAGCAGTTCTTC,CASSLVSGGSDEQFF,TRBD2,-,TRBV7-2,TRBJ2-1
TGTGCCAGCAGCTGGGTGGCGACTGAGCAGTTCTTC,CASSWVATEQFF,-,-,TRBV7-2,TRBJ2-1
TGTGCCAGCAGTTTATCCTTAGCGGGAGGGTATTACAATGAGCAGTTCTTC,CASSLSLAGGYYNEQFF,TRBD2,few,TRBV28,TRBJ2-1
TGCGCCAGCAGCCCGGGACTTGTGGATGAGCAGTTCTTC,CASSPGLVDEQFF,-,-,TRBV5-1,TRBJ2-1
TGTGCCAGCGGGCCCGGACGTACGCAGTATTTT,CASGPGRTQYF,-,-,TRBV6-5,TRBJ2-3
TGCGCCAGCAGCTCGGACAGGGTGAGCACAGATACGCAGTATTTT,CASSSDRVSTDTQYF,TRBD1,few,TRBV5-1,TRBJ2-3
TGTGCCAGCAGCCCCCCAGGGGAGAACTACGAGCAGTACTTC,CASSPPGENYEQYF,-,once,TRBV11-2,TRBJ2-7
TGTGCCAGCAGTTTATCCAGGGCTGGGGCCAACGTCCTGACTTTC,CASSLSRAGANVLTF,-,few,TRBV27,TRBJ2-6
TGTGCCAGTTTGGGCGTCAGGGCCGCTTCCTACAATGAGCAGTTCTTC,CASLGVRAASYNEQFF,-,few,TRBV7-9,TRBJ2-1